This T cell receptor (beta chain) was retrieved from a study of shared clonotypes between healthy human individuals. J gave up 3 bases and V 5 bases, and 0 bases lay outside the gene matches. Looked up from germline, CDR1 is MDHEN and CDR2 is SYDVKM. This CDR3 has 12 residues. Genomic DNA belonging to each subset was distributed in equal measure over several immunoSEQ plates. Original analysis: Filtering of immunoSEQ junctional sequences could not match full-length read filtering. Clones were read by immunoSEQ multiplex PCR, and TCRdb kept only the in-frame ones, dropping some. V, J and clone size reflect that table, while D and trimming were determined from the DNA. This sample has roughly 1,800,000 clones, with less than 95% found just once. This clone occurred a few times. What it binds is not known. Regarding the study as a whole: Clonotypes shared by all four donors outscored non-shared clonotypes in generation probability.

As defined, naive CD8 cells were CD45RO-negative and positively selected for CCR7, with terminally differentiated effector memory CD45RA+ cells excluded. Healthy HIV-negative adults without recent acute infections or vaccinations served as donors. The sequenced sample was naive CD8+ T cells sorted from blood. The receptor was isolated from a man aged 18 to 35 in good health. The chain links TRBV28 to TRBJ1-2; 7 bases line up with TRBD1. CDR3 DNA sequence: TGTGCCAGCAGTACAGGGGACTATGGCTACACCTTC. Translating it yields CASSTGDYGYTF.